This T cell receptor (beta chain) was found in a study of regulatory T cells in long-lasting Graves disease. Whole-study findings and limits: The sample size was small, and this may have reduced accuracy. Comparison showed that persistent patients shared more public clonotypes (about 2,600) than new patients (approximately 930).

Trimming pared 3 bases from V and 0 bases from J, leaving 15 bases between. Per the germline V gene, CDR1 is GTSNPN and CDR2 is SVGIG (reference sequence). The CDR3 sequence is 16 residues long. Construction of TCR beta libraries relied on iRepertoire HTBI primers and on Arm-PCR targeting CDR3 regions. A single record per CDR3 protein comes from TCRdb applying MiXCR to the multiplex PCR reads. The table has about 660,000 distinct CDR3 sequences, 30% seen once. Time point reported: persistent/refractory GD, antithyroid drugs over 5 years with positive TRAb. TCR sequences were obtained from RNA taken from PBMCs. As concerns this clonotype: Its antigen is unidentified.

The V call is TRBV30, the J call TRBJ2-4; D is ambiguous. The starting material was peripheral blood mononuclear cells (PBMCs), obtained when the disease was refractory, from a patient treated with antithyroid drugs. The receptor was derived from a female donor with Graves disease. The CDR3 coding sequence is TGTGCCTGGAGAAAAAGCACAAACCTAGCCAAAAACATTCAGTACTTC. Its protein is CAWRKSTNLAKNIQYF.